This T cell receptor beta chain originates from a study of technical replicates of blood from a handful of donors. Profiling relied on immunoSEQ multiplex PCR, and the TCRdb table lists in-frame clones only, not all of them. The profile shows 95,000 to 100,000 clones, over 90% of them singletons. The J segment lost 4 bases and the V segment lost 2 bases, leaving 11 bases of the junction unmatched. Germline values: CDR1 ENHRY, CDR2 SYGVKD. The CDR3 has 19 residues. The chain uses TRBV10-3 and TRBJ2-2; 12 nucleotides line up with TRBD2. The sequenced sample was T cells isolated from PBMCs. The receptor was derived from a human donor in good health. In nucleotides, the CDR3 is TGTGCCATCAGTGAGAGGCTAGCGGGAGGGCCTCTGGGCACCGGGGAGCTGTTTTTT. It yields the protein CAISERLAGGPLGTGELFF.